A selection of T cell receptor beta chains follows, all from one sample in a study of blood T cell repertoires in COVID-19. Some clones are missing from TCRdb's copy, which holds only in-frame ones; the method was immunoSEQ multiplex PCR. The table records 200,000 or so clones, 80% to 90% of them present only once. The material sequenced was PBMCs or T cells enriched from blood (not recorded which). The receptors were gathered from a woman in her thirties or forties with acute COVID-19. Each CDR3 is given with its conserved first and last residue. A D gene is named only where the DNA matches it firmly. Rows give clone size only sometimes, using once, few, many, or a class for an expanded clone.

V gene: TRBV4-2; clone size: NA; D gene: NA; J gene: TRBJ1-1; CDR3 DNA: TGTGCCAGCAGCCAAACGGACAGCACTGAAGCTTTCTTT; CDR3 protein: CASSQTDSTEAFF
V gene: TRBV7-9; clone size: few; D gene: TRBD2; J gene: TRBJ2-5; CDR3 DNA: TGTGCCAGCGCCTTGGGGTCTAGCGGGTACCAAGAGACCCAGTACTTC; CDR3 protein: CASALGSSGYQETQYF
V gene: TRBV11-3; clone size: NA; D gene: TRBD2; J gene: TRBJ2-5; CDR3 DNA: TGTGCCAGCAGCAGATCAACCGGGACTAGCTCGGAGACCCAGTACTTC; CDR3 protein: CASSRSTGTSSETQYF
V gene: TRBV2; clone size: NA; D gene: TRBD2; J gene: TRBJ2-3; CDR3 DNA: TGTGCCAGCAGCCCAACTCGCGGGGGAGATACGCAGTATTTT; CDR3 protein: CASSPTRGGDTQYF
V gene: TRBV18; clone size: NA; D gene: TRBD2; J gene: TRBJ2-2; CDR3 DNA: TGTGCCAGCTCACCCTCAGCGGGGACCGGGGAGCTGTTTTTT; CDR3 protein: CASSPSAGTGELFF
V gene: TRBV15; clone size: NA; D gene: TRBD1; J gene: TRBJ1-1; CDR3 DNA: TGTGCCACCGAGGGACAGGGGGCTGAAGCTTTCTTT; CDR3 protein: CATEGQGAEAFF
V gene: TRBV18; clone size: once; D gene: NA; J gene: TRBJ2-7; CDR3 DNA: TGTGCCAGCTCACCAGCAAGTCAGGGTTACGAGCAGTACTTC; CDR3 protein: CASSPASQGYEQYF
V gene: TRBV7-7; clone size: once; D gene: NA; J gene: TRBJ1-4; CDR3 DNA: TGTGCCAGCAGCTTGCGCAGGGTGGAAACTAATGAAAAACTGTTTTTT; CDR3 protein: CASSLRRVETNEKLFF
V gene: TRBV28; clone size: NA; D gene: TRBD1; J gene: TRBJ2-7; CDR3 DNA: TGTGCCAGCAGTTTAGGAGGGACAGGGGTGAGCTACGAGCAGTACTTC; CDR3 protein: CASSLGGTGVSYEQYF
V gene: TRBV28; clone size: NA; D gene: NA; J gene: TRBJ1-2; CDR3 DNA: TGTGCCAGCAGGGCAGAGGGCAGGGGTAACTATGGCTACACCTTC; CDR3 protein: CASRAEGRGNYGYTF
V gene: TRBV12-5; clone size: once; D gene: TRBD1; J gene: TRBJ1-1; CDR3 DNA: TGTGCTAGTGGTTTTGCCCAAAGCACAGGGGGAAGGACTGAAGCTTTCTTT; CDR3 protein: CASGFAQSTGGRTEAFF
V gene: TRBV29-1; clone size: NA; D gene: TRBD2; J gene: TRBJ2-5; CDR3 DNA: TGCAGCGTTGAGGGGGGGACTTCGGAAGAGACCCAGTACTTC; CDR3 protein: CSVEGGTSEETQYF
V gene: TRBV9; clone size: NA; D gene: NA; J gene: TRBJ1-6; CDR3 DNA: TGTGCCAGCAGCGACCGTCCGACAGCGGGAAATTCACCCCTCCACTTT; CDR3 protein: CASSDRPTAGNSPLHF
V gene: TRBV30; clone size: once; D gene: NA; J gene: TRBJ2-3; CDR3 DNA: TGTGCCTGGGAGAGGACTAGCACAGATACGCAGTATTTT; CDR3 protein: CAWERTSTDTQYF
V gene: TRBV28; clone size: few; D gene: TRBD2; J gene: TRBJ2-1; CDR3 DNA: TGTGCCAGCAGTTTATCCCTAGCGGGAGGGAATGAGCAGTTCTTC; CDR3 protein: CASSLSLAGGNEQFF
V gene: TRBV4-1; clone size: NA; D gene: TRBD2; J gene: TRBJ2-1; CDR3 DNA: TGCGCCAGCAGCCAGCCTTATACTAGCGGGCCTAACAATGAGCAGTTCTTC; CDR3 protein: CASSQPYTSGPNNEQFF
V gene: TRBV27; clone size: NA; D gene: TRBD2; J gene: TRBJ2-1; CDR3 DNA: TGTGCCAGCAGTTTCCAACGGACTAGCGGGGGGTACAATGAGCAGTTCTTC; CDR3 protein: CASSFQRTSGGYNEQFF